The entry below gives a single T cell receptor beta chain sequence along with its context. Assay used: immunoSEQ multiplex PCR; TCRdb lists only in-frame clones, some missing. Of 110,000 to 150,000 clones listed, over 80% are singletons. The data originate from a study of radiation and T cells in renal cell carcinoma. There are 16 residues in the CDR3. V was trimmed by 1 base and J by 7 bases, leaving 17 bases between them. The germline CDR1 and CDR2 sequences are SGHTA and FQGNSA. Time point specified: baseline pretreatment blood. Treatment described: 15 Gy SBRT to primary tumor, nephrectomy 4 weeks later. Blood was sampled at baseline, 2 weeks and 4 weeks after SBRT.

Sample: blood, taken from a patient whose treatment included radiotherapy and nephrectomy. The receptor was isolated from a woman aged 50 to 60 with renal cell carcinoma. This chain links TRBV7-2 with TRBJ1-5, with a tentative D call TRBD1 (5 bases). Here the CDR3 DNA reads TGTGCCAGCAGCTTAGGAAGGTCAGGGCCGGGGCAGCCCCAGCATTTT. Protein sequence: CASSLGRSGPGQPQHF. Based on the CDR3 plus reference TRBV7-2 and TRBJ1-5, the full variable domain is GAGVSQSPSNKVTEKGKDVELRCDPISGHTALYWYRQSLGQGLEFLIYFQGNSAPDKSGLPSDRFSAERTGGSVSTLTIQRTQQEDSAVYLCASSLGRSGPGQPQHFGDGTRLSIL.